The clone carrying this T cell receptor beta chain has ten or more counts. What it binds is unknown. TCRdb redid the calling of the 5' RACE reads with MiXCR, one entry per CDR3 protein. The sample has fewer than 400,000 distinct CDR3 sequences, roughly a tenth seen once; the top ten hold under 4%. The sample belongs to a study of T cells after yellow fever vaccination. Findings of the study overall: Boosting was followed by the reappearance of most primary-vaccination clones (around 95% CD4, about 90% CD8).

Germline CDR1 is GTSNPN and CDR2 is SVGIG (reference sequence). This CDR3 contains 13 residues. V shed 7 bases and J shed 1 base, with 10 bases lying between them. The source of this sequence is a young man who received the YFV17D yellow fever vaccine. The J gene is TRBJ2-2, the V gene TRBV30; possible D gene TRBD1, 6 bases. The sequencing used CD4+ T cells sorted from PBMCs, collected 45 days after the yellow fever booster vaccination. In DNA form, the CDR3 reads TGTGCCTCCCCGACAGGGAACACCGGGGAGCTGTTTTTT. Translated, it gives CASPTGNTGELFF.